The sequence of this TCR beta chain was determined in a study of T cells in narcolepsy. Study context: Donors had narcolepsy type 1 or type 2, or were healthy controls.

Findings of the study overall: Autoreactive clonotypes reportedly recurred in blood of same and different patients, not controls. Autoreactive HCRT-specific and TRIB2-specific clonotypes were marked in same-patient CSF-versus-blood CD4+ comparisons. No autoreactive T cell clone sequences appeared in some memory CD4+ repertoires.

Points on this clone: Antigen unknown.

The table came from immunoSEQ multiplex PCR; TCRdb's copy has only in-frame clones and leaves some out. In the table there are over 25,000 clones, 86% of which are singletons. The receptor was isolated from a human donor with narcolepsy. Sequencing was performed on CD45RA- memory CD4+ T cells from PBMCs.

The CDR3 DNA reads as TGTGCCAGTAGTATAGCGGTAGGCTCCTACAATGAGCAGTTCTTC. Its translation is CASSIAVGSYNEQFF. V is TRBV19 and J is TRBJ2-1; D remains ambiguous. Looked up from germline, CDR1 is LNHDA and CDR2 is SQIVND (reference sequence). This CDR3 comprises 15 residues. The V end lost 1 base, the J end lost 0 bases, and 7 bases lay between the germline ends.